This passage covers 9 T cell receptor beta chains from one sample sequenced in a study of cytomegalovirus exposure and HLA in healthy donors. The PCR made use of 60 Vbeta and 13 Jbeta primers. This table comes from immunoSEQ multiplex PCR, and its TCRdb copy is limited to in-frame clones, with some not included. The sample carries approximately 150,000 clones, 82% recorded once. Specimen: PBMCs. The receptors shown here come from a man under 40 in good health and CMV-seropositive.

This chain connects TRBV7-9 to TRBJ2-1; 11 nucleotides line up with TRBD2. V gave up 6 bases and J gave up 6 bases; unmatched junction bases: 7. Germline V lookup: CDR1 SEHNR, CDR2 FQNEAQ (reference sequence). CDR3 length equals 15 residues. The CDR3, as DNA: TGTGCCAGCAGTCCCGGACTAGCGGGTCCCAATGAGCAGTTCTTC. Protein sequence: CASSPGLAGPNEQFF.

The CDR3 nucleotides are TGTGCCAGCTCCCAGGGCTACGAGCAGTACTTC. Translating it yields CASSQGYEQYF. The V gene is TRBV27, the J gene TRBJ2-7; weak D call: TRBD1 (5 bases). There are 11 residues in the CDR3. Trimming removed 8 bases from V and 3 bases from J, with 8 bases in between. Germline V gives CDR1 MNHEY, CDR2 SMNVEV (reference sequence).

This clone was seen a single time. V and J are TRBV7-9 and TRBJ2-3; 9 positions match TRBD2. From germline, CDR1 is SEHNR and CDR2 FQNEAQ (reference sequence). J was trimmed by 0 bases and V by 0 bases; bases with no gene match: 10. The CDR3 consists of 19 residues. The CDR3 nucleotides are TGTGCCAGCAGCTTAGCTGGTAGCGGGGGCCTATATAGCACAGATACGCAGTATTTT. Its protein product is CASSLAGSGGLYSTDTQYF.

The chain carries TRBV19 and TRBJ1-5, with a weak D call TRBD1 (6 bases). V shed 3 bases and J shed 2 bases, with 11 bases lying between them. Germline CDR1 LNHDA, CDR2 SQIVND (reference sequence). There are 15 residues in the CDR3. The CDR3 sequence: CASSISGGGNQPQHF. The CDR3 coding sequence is TGTGCCAGTAGTATCTCTGGGGGCGGCAATCAGCCCCAGCATTTT.

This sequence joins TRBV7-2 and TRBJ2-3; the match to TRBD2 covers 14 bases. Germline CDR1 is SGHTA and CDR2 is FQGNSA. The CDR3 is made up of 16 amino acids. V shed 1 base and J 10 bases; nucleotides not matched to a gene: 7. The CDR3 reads CASSLEGTSGSRAQYF. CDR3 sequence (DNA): TGTGCCAGCAGCTTAGAGGGGACTAGCGGGAGCAGGGCGCAGTATTTT. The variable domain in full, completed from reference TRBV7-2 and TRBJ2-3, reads GAGVSQSPSNKVTEKGKDVELRCDPISGHTALYWYRQSLGQGLEFLIYFQGNSAPDKSGLPSDRFSAERTGGSVSTLTIQRTQQEDSAVYLCASSLEGTSGSRAQYFGPGTRLTVL.

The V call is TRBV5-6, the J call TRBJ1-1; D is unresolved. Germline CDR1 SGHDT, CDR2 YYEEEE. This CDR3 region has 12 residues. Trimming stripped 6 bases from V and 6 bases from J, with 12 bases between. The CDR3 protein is CASTVDTAEAFF. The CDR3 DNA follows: TGTGCCAGCACCGTCGACACGGCTGAAGCTTTCTTT.

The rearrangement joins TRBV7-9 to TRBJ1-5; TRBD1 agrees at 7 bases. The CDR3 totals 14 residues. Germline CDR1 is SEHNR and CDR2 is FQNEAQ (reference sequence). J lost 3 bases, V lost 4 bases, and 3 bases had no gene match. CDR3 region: CASSWGTVNQPQHF. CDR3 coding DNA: TGTGCCAGCAGCTGGGGGACAGTCAATCAGCCCCAGCATTTT.

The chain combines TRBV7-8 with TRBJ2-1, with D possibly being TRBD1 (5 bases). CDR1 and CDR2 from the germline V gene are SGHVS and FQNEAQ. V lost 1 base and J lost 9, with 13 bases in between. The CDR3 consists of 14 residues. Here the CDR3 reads CASSLGRVWGEQFF. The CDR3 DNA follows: TGTGCCAGCAGCTTAGGCAGGGTTTGGGGTGAGCAGTTCTTC.

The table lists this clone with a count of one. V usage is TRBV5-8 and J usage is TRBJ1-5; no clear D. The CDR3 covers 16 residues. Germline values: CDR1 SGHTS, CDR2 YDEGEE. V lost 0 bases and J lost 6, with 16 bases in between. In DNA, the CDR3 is TGTGCCAGCAGCTTGGGTTTCGGGAAGGGTGGTCAGCCCCAGCATTTT. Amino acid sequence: CASSLGFGKGGQPQHF.